This T cell receptor (beta chain) appears in the sequencing data of a study of blood T cell repertoires in COVID-19 (dated by TCRdb to about 2020). Study-wide context: Collaborator samples came from the United States, Italy and Spain and covered acute and convalescent phases of COVID-19. The material from the prospective study consisted of cDNA or gDNA derived from T cells, B-cell-depleted T cells, or PBMCs. The dataset comprised deeply sampled blood TCRbeta repertoires from subjects exposed to, actively infected with, or recovered from COVID-19. A freely available public database, intended as a resource for researchers studying the immune response to SARS-CoV-2, is where the repertoires were released. Samples came from the ongoing ImmuneRACE study (first 160 participants) plus 1,254 subjects from 6 global collaborators. The sample metadata nearly always contained a de-identified subject ID, COVID-19 status, age in years and sex. Where HLA class I and class II types were available, the types were taken from metadata supplied by the sample provider, not from assay-based typing.

The immunoSEQ Assay, a bias-controlled multiplex PCR, was used to amplify TCRbeta CDR3 regions from genomic DNA. The study's processing was this. The number of nucleated cells in each sample was estimated from the amplification of reference gene primers within the assay. To quantify the absolute abundance of each unique TCRbeta CDR3 rearrangement, sequence reads were collapsed and filtered. For each sample, productive Simpson clonality was calculated as the square root of Simpson's diversity index across productive rearrangements. TCRdb obtained this table from immuneACCESS and retained in-frame rearrangements with V and J assigned. These tables miss some clones; where compared with another copy, unresolved V genes account for less than half of the shortfall, and the remainder is unexplained. V, J and clone size are those of that table, while D and trimming were read from the DNA. In this sample the table shows 70,000 or so clones, approximately 90% of which occur a single time. 3.9% of the sample lies in the top ten.

What the research found in general, with its limitations: The amount of clinical and demographic metadata varied by source and participant and was provided uncurated.

Collaborating institutions collected whole blood in K2EDTA tubes following their own protocols. Collaborator samples were shipped for TCRbeta analysis as frozen whole blood, isolated PBMCs, or DNA extracted from either sample type. This clone was counted a few times. Its recognized antigen is unknown. Qualities for individual bases were not recorded, and no much larger clone is one base off. V is reduced by 1 base and J by 3 bases, leaving a spacing of 10 bases between them. The CDR3 sequence holds 15 residues, the cysteine and phenylalanine included. Here the CDR3 DNA is all that survives: 45 bases in frame from base 1. For CDR1 and CDR2, the germline V gene lists SGHAT and FQNNGV.

The source is a man aged 65 to 79 with active COVID-19. This receptor chain uses TRBV11-2 and TRBJ1-5; the D segment could be TRBD1, given 6 matching bases. Sequenced: peripheral blood. Here is the DNA: TGTGCCAGCAGCTTAGGCGCAGGGGCCAATCAGCCCCAGCATTTT. Its translation reads: CASSLGAGANQPQHF.